These T cell receptor beta chains were read from a single sample in a study of blood T cells in healthy people across ages. A single record per CDR3 protein comes from TCRdb applying MiXCR to the 5' RACE reads. Of 1.5 million to 2 million distinct CDR3 sequences in the sample, 25% to 30% were seen once. Sequenced sample: blood. The receptors were sampled from a woman aged 25 to 39 in good health. The CDR3 runs from the conserved cysteine through the conserved F or W. A D gene is named only where the DNA matches it firmly. Clone size appears in some rows only: once, few, many, or a class for an expanded clone.

d_call clone_size j_call v_call cdr3_nt cdr3_aa
- - TRBJ1-2 TRBV24-1 TGTGCCACCAGTGGTCCTGCGGGAGGCTACACCTTC CATSGPAGGYTF
- few TRBJ2-5 TRBV7-9 TGTGCCAGCAGCTTAGTCTCAGGGGCAGAGACCCAGTACTTC CASSLVSGAETQYF
- - TRBJ2-7 TRBV7-9 TGTGCCAGCAGTAACACCCGTGGAGGTCCGGAATCGGCCTACGAGCAGTACTTC CASSNTRGGPESAYEQYF
TRBD1 - TRBJ1-5 TRBV20-1 TGCAGTGCTGCGGGACAGTATAGCAATCAGCCCCAGCATTTT CSAAGQYSNQPQHF
TRBD2 - TRBJ2-5 TRBV7-6 TGTGCCAGCAGCCTAACGAGCGGGGGGAGAGAGACCCAGTACTTC CASSLTSGGRETQYF
TRBD1 - TRBJ1-2 TRBV20-1 TGCAGTGCAACCCCGGGACAGGGAAAGGGCTATGGCTACACCTTC CSATPGQGKGYGYTF
- many TRBJ2-7 TRBV6-2/TRBV6-3 TGTGCCAGCAGTTACTCCCCCGACGAGCAGTACTTC CASSYSPDEQYF
- - TRBJ2-7 TRBV28 TGTGCCAGCAGCTCCCCTCCGCACTCCTACGAGCAGTACTTC CASSSPPHSYEQYF
- - TRBJ2-6 TRBV19 TGTGCCAGTAGTGGGGGGCGCTTCTCTGGGGCCAACGTCCTGACTTTC CASSGGRFSGANVLTF
TRBD1 - TRBJ2-2 TRBV5-1 TGCGCCAGCAGCGGGCCGGGACAGGTCCAGCGACCTAACACCGGGGAGCTGTTTTTT CASSGPGQVQRPNTGELFF